This T cell receptor beta chain was sequenced in a study of T cell responses to AZD1222 COVID-19 vaccine. Overall study findings and caveats: Clonal diversity may have been underestimated in mostly white British donors.

This table comes from immunoSEQ multiplex PCR, and its TCRdb copy is limited to in-frame clones, with some not included. The sample contains under 95,000 clones, over 70% of which appear only once. Turning to this clone: The antigen remains unidentified.

V shed 3 bases and J shed 0 bases, with 9 bases lying between them. The CDR3 length is 14 residues. Per the germline V gene, CDR1 is DFQATT and CDR2 is SNEGSKA (reference sequence). Specimen: peripheral blood, collected on day 0 of AZD1222 vaccination. The gene calls are TRBV20-1 and TRBJ1-3; D is unresolved. The origin of this receptor is an adult in good health. The CDR3 region has the DNA TGCAGTGCTAGTCCCGGGGACTCTGGAAACACCATATATTTT. Its protein product is CSASPGDSGNTIYF.